This T cell receptor beta chain was sequenced in a study of Graves' ophthalmopathy and Graves' hyperthyroidism (dated by TCRdb to the late 2010s). With regard to the full study: Peripheral blood was collected at initial diagnosis, prior to any treatment. In about six hyperthyroidism patients, the T-cell repertoires found in thyroid tissue were compared with those found in blood. TCR beta repertoire signatures were used to distinguish Graves' ophthalmopathy from Graves' hyperthyroidism and to predict progression to ophthalmopathy. Following sampling, methimazole starting at 30 mg daily was administered to hyperthyroidism patients, and high-dose intravenous methylprednisolone was administered to ophthalmopathy patients. In total, approximately 140 blood samples were TCR-sequenced: approximately 42 ophthalmopathy, under 85 hyperthyroidism and approximately 17 hyperthyroidism-to-ophthalmopathy patients. An independent validation cohort comprised around 19 hyperthyroidism patients and 15 to 17 patients who later progressed from hyperthyroidism to ophthalmopathy. The 75 to 100 discovery patients were randomly divided into training and test sets at a 7:3 ratio. To explore V-J signatures that distinguish ophthalmopathy from hyperthyroidism, a discovery set of 95 to 100 patients was enrolled, made up of about 40 with ophthalmopathy and roughly 57 with stable hyperthyroidism.

Regarding this clonotype: Its antigen target is currently unknown. Base quality data are lacking; no much larger clone is found one base away.

Ophthalmopathy patients were characterized by moderately to severely active disease, a Clinical Activity Score of at least 3, a NOSPECS grade of at least 4, and a disease duration under 3 months. Patients with other autoimmune diseases, uncontrolled infections, pregnancy or lactation were excluded from the study. Clinical symptoms, serum thyroxine, TRAb, thyroid ultrasound and orbital computed tomography formed the basis of the diagnosis. Ficoll-Paque density gradient centrifugation was used to isolate PBMCs from approximately 10 ml of fresh peripheral blood. Trizol reagent was used to extract the total RNA, and its quality was then checked on an Agilent 2100 Bioanalyzer. For repertoire sequencing, TCR beta CDR3 regions were amplified from RNA transcripts. HTBI primers and the Qiagen OneStep RT-PCR kit were used in a first-round RT-PCR, which was followed by a second-round multiplex PCR, size selection and purification. The libraries underwent paired-end sequencing with 100 bp reads on an Illumina HiSeq2000. Per the original workflow: SOAPnuke was used to process the reads, removing any read that contained adapters or uncalled bases, had a mean Phred below 15, or lacked an exact match to the constant primer or identifier. High-quality paired reads were merged with COPE v1.2.5. Each unique nucleotide sequence was defined as a clonotype, and clonotypes were aligned to IMGT TRB V, D and J references with MiTCR v1.1. Analysis was restricted to V-J combinations with a frequency above 0.0001, which covered 98% to 99.2% of repertoires. For each V-J combination, a TCR clonal expansion and chaos score was defined as the ratio of F50 clonal expansion to chaos observed in the TCRdist matrix. Welch's t-statistics and random forest were used to narrow the features down to about twelve V-J combinations, which were then fed into a naive Bayes classifier. The Morisita-Horn index was used to measure how similar the thyroid and blood repertoires were. The public sequencing data were trimmed at Q25 with fastp and processed into clonotypes with MiXCR by TCRdb, which kept only in-frame beta chains. Each CDR3 protein gets just one entry, which takes the most common genes and DNA from the rows behind it. The V and J calls were not made by the authors but by TCRdb's processing. This sample is represented by under 200,000 distinct CDR3 sequences; less than 45% of them were singletons. The ten largest clones add up to approximately 6.3% of the sample.

Beyond this particular receptor, the publication reports: Sample size was not statistically predetermined, and group allocation was not concealed from the investigators. Most expanded thyroid clonotypes with frequency above 0.001 were also detected in blood, suggesting blood repertoires may reflect the thyroid immune response. In cross-validation, the 13-signature model distinguished ophthalmopathy from stable hyperthyroidism with around 86% sensitivity and about 81% specificity, while in the test set the corresponding values were 80% and 75%. In validation, the model predicted ophthalmopathy progression with about 71% sensitivity and 72.22% specificity; roughly eleven predicted patients were CT-confirmed with GO in a median of approximately 6.5 months.

The germline V gene encodes CDR1 MNHEY and CDR2 SVGEGT. V is reduced by 2 bases and J by 0 bases, leaving a spacing of 16 bases between them. The CDR3 spans 17 residues, from the cysteine through the phenylalanine. The entry retains the CDR3 DNA only, 51 bases that are in frame from base 1. This clonotype was obtained from a middle-aged woman with Graves' ophthalmopathy. Donor details come from another sample of the same person, matched by shared clones. The chain is made from TRBV6-2 or TRBV6-3 and TRBJ2-5, with a weak D call of TRBD1 (6 bases match). What was sequenced was peripheral blood. The CDR3 is CASSYEVAGQYQETQYF. The bases are TGTGCCAGCAGTTACGAGGTTGCAGGACAGTACCAAGAGACCCAGTACTTC.